These T cell receptor beta chains were read from a single sample in a study of Ad26.COV2.S vaccination and SARS-CoV-2 variants. Profiled with immunoSEQ multiplex PCR; TCRdb holds only in-frame clones, not every one. The sample consists of about 680,000 clones, roughly 90% of them appearing once. The input for sequencing was peripheral blood, taken in a trial of Ad26.COV2.S vaccine versus placebo. These receptors were obtained from a person aged 18-60 years who received the Ad26.COV2.S COVID-19 vaccine or a placebo. CDR3s include the opening cysteine and the closing phenylalanine or tryptophan. D genes are given only for firm matches. Expanded clones are given a class, and other clones once, few, many or no size at all.

clone size	J gene	D gene	V gene	CDR3 protein	CDR3 DNA
NA	TRBJ1-5	NA	TRBV18	CASSPQGGQPQHF	TGTGCCAGCTCACCCCAGGGTGGTCAGCCCCAGCATTTT
NA	TRBJ1-1	NA	TRBV7-8	CASSSREDLEAFF	TGTGCCAGCAGCTCCCGGGAGGACCTTGAAGCTTTCTTT
NA	TRBJ1-1	NA	TRBV7-9	CASSLSSGASTEAFF	TGTGCCAGCAGCTTATCATCGGGGGCGTCGACTGAAGCTTTCTTT
NA	TRBJ2-7	TRBD1	TRBV18	CASSPGQGNFYEQYF	TGTGCCAGCTCACCTGGACAGGGGAACTTCTACGAGCAGTACTTC
NA	TRBJ2-3	TRBD1	TRBV27	CASSFLGGQGTDTQYF	TGTGCCAGCAGTTTTTTGGGTGGACAGGGCACAGATACGCAGTATTTT
NA	TRBJ2-3	NA	TRBV30	CAWSVQGSSTDTQYF	TGTGCCTGGAGTGTACAGGGATCAAGCACAGATACGCAGTATTTT
NA	TRBJ1-4	NA	TRBV11-2	CASSFGRRKLFF	TGTGCCAGCAGCTTCGGACGGAGGAAACTGTTTTTT
NA	TRBJ2-2	TRBD2	TRBV4-3	CASSQDAGVTGELFF	TGCGCCAGCAGCCAAGATGCGGGAGTCACCGGGGAGCTGTTTTTT
NA	TRBJ2-5	NA	TRBV19	CASSIVMQGSETQYF	TGTGCCAGTAGTATAGTGATGCAGGGGAGTGAGACCCAGTACTTC
NA	TRBJ2-6	TRBD1	TRBV7-2	CASSPQTGASSGANVLTF	TGTGCCAGCAGCCCCCAGACAGGGGCAAGCTCTGGGGCCAACGTCCTGACTTTC
once	TRBJ1-2	NA	TRBV5-6	CASSLLQLNYGYTF	TGTGCCAGCAGCTTACTACAGCTTAACTATGGCTACACCTTC
NA	TRBJ1-1	TRBD1	TRBV7-9	CASSATGGGNTEAFF	TGTGCCAGCAGCGCGACAGGGGGCGGGAACACTGAAGCTTTCTTT
NA	TRBJ2-2	NA	TRBV10-3	CAISESAGLRELFF	TGTGCCATCAGTGAATCGGCAGGGCTCAGGGAGCTGTTTTTT
NA	TRBJ1-1	NA	TRBV4-2	CASSQEGRGAGTEAFF	TGTGCCAGCAGCCAAGAAGGGCGGGGGGCCGGCACTGAAGCTTTCTTT
NA	TRBJ2-7	NA	TRBV15	CATSRDKQSYEQYF	TGTGCCACCAGCAGAGATAAGCAATCCTACGAGCAGTACTTC
NA	TRBJ1-3	NA	TRBV9	CASSPENSGNTIYF	TGTGCCAGCAGTCCGGAGAACTCTGGAAACACCATATATTTT
NA	TRBJ2-5	NA	TRBV9	CASSLGTPTGETQYF	TGTGCCAGCAGCCTTGGGACACCTACGGGGGAGACCCAGTACTTC
NA	TRBJ2-2	TRBD2	TRBV5-1	CASSSTSGSMTGELFF	TGCGCCAGCAGCTCGACTAGCGGGAGTATGACCGGGGAGCTGTTTTTT
NA	TRBJ1-1	NA	TRBV2	CASRGGHPNTEAFF	TGTGCCAGCAGAGGAGGGCACCCGAACACTGAAGCTTTCTTT
NA	TRBJ1-6	TRBD1	TRBV6-6	CASNEQGAGSSPLHF	TGTGCCAGCAACGAACAGGGGGCGGGAAGCTCACCCCTCCACTTT
few	TRBJ1-1	NA	TRBV2	CACGDVGEQNTEAFF	TGTGCCTGCGGGGACGTGGGGGAACAGAACACTGAAGCTTTCTTT
NA	TRBJ1-1	NA	TRBV12-3/TRBV12-4	CASSYRTEAFF	TGTGCCAGCAGTTATCGGACTGAAGCTTTCTTT
few	TRBJ1-6	TRBD1	TRBV4-1	CASSLGFATGSYNSPLHF	TGCGCCAGCAGCCTAGGCTTTGCGACAGGGTCCTATAATTCACCCCTCCACTTT
few	TRBJ2-1	NA	TRBV24-1	CATSPAQYNEQFF	TGTGCCACCTCCCCGGCCCAATACAATGAGCAGTTCTTC
NA	TRBJ1-5	NA	TRBV10-3	CAISESVNYQPQHF	TGTGCCATCAGTGAGTCGGTCAACTATCAGCCCCAGCATTTT
NA	TRBJ1-1	NA	TRBV27	CASSPSGGRVTEAFF	TGTGCCAGCAGCCCTTCGGGGGGGCGCGTCACTGAAGCTTTCTTT
NA	TRBJ2-7	TRBD1	TRBV25-1	CASTPTTGVLGEQYF	TGTGCCAGCACCCCAACGACAGGGGTTTTGGGAGAGCAGTACTTC
NA	TRBJ2-3	NA	TRBV11-2	CASSLSTDTQYF	TGTGCCAGCAGCCTAAGCACAGATACGCAGTATTTT
NA	TRBJ1-5	TRBD1	TRBV5-8	CASSMRQGHQPQHF	TGTGCCAGCAGCATGCGACAGGGCCATCAGCCCCAGCATTTT
NA	TRBJ1-3	NA	TRBV9	CASSVNTDVNGNTIYF	TGTGCCAGCAGCGTAAATACAGACGTAAATGGAAACACCATATATTTT
NA	TRBJ1-1	NA	TRBV20-1	CSAVDTEAFF	TGCAGTGCAGTCGACACTGAAGCTTTCTTT
NA	TRBJ2-7	TRBD1	TRBV7-2	CASSPRTGGEVAHF	TGTGCCAGCAGCCCCAGGACAGGGGGCGAGGTAGCGCACTTC
NA	TRBJ1-5	NA	TRBV27	CASSLDRVGPQHF	TGTGCCAGCAGTTTGGACCGAGTGGGGCCCCAGCATTTT
NA	TRBJ1-1	NA	TRBV30	CAFGGGRTEAFF	TGTGCCTTCGGCGGGGGAAGGACTGAAGCTTTCTTT
NA	TRBJ1-1	NA	TRBV6-5	CASSPRRNMNTEAFF	TGTGCCAGCAGTCCGAGACGGAACATGAACACTGAAGCTTTCTTT
NA	TRBJ1-2	NA	TRBV5-8	CASSFLEIYGYTF	TGTGCCAGCAGCTTTCTGGAAATCTATGGCTACACCTTC
NA	TRBJ2-7	NA	TRBV3-1/TRBV3-2	CASSQEWGDEQYF	TGTGCCAGCAGCCAAGAGTGGGGTGACGAGCAGTACTTC
NA	TRBJ2-7	TRBD2	TRBV5-1	CASSLGTSGSYEQYF	TGCGCCAGCAGCTTGGGGACTAGCGGGAGTTACGAGCAGTACTTC
once	TRBJ2-3	NA	TRBV30	CAWSATDTQYF	TGTGCCTGGAGCGCCACAGATACGCAGTATTTT
NA	TRBJ2-2	NA	TRBV9	CASSVDLPRGSGELFF	TGTGCCAGCAGCGTAGATCTACCTCGTGGTAGCGGGGAGCTGTTTTTT
NA	TRBJ2-3	TRBD2	TRBV6-6	CASRATSGRAVDTQYF	TGTGCCAGCAGAGCGACTAGCGGGAGGGCCGTGGATACGCAGTATTTT
NA	TRBJ2-7	NA	TRBV5-4	CASSGGGQSYEQYF	TGTGCCAGCAGCGGGGGGGGACAGAGCTACGAGCAGTACTTC
NA	TRBJ2-7	TRBD2	TRBV5-1	CASSLAGTISYEQYF	TGCGCCAGCAGCTTGGCCGGGACTATCAGCTACGAGCAGTACTTC
NA	TRBJ1-6	TRBD1	TRBV19	CASGTGGSYNSPLHF	TGTGCCAGCGGGACAGGAGGCTCCTATAATTCACCCCTCCACTTT
NA	TRBJ1-1	NA	TRBV29-1	CSAGTSPVAFF	TGCAGCGCTGGGACCTCTCCGGTGGCTTTCTTT
NA	TRBJ2-3	NA	TRBV5-1	CASSFGTSTDTQYF	TGCGCCAGCAGCTTCGGTACTAGCACAGATACGCAGTATTTT
NA	TRBJ1-3	NA	TRBV12-3/TRBV12-4	CASSFIYGNTIYF	TGTGCCAGCAGTTTCATCTATGGAAACACCATATATTTT
NA	TRBJ2-7	TRBD1	TRBV10-3	CAIRSGTGSYEQYF	TGTGCCATCAGATCCGGGACAGGTTCCTACGAGCAGTACTTC
NA	TRBJ2-5	NA	TRBV4-1	CASSQGRRQETQYF	TGCGCCAGCAGCCAAGGTCGACGGCAAGAGACCCAGTACTTC
NA	TRBJ2-5	TRBD1	TRBV7-2	CASSLKPWAGGHGQETQYF	TGTGCCAGCAGCTTAAAACCCTGGGCAGGGGGCCATGGCCAAGAGACCCAGTACTTC
NA	TRBJ2-2	NA	TRBV19	CASSIGSLNSGELFF	TGTGCCAGTAGTATAGGTTCCCTAAATTCCGGGGAGCTGTTTTTT
NA	TRBJ1-2	NA	TRBV19	CASNPGSGYGYTF	TGTGCCAGTAACCCGGGGTCGGGCTATGGCTACACCTTC
NA	TRBJ2-7	TRBD1	TRBV2	CASSEGQGVYEQYF	TGTGCCAGCAGTGAGGGACAGGGGGTCTACGAGCAGTACTTC
NA	TRBJ1-1	NA	TRBV11-2	CASSLGGIRAFF	TGTGCCAGCAGCTTAGGGGGGATAAGAGCTTTCTTT
few	TRBJ1-2	NA	TRBV27	CASSPQGMAGYTF	TGTGCCAGCAGTCCTCAGGGGATGGCTGGCTACACCTTC
NA	TRBJ2-3	NA	TRBV20-1	CTPGDTQYF	TGCACCCCGGGGGATACGCAGTATTTT
NA	TRBJ2-6	TRBD1	TRBV7-2	CASSFKGGVAGSGANVLTF	TGTGCCAGCAGCTTCAAAGGGGGCGTAGCCGGCTCTGGGGCCAACGTCCTGACTTTC